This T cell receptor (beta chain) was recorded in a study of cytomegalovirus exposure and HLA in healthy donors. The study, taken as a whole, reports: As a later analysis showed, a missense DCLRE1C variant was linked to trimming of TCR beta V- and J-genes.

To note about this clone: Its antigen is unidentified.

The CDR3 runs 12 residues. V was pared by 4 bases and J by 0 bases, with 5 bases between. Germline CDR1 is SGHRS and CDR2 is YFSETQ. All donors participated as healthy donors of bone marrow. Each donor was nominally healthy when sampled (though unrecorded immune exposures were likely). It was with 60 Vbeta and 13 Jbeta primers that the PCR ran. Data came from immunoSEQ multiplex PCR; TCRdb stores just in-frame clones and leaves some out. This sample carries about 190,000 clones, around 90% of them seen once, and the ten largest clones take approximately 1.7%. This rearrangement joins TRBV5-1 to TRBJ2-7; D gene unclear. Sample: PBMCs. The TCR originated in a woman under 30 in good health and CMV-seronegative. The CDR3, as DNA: TGCGCCAGCAGCCCCGTCTCCTACGAGCAGTACTTC. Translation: CASSPVSYEQYF.